One T cell receptor (beta chain) is described in this entry. Antigen unknown. Possible read error: a much larger clone is one base away. These data come from a study of regulatory T cells in long-lasting Graves disease. Study results and limitations: Favored gene segments in persistent disease were TRBV28, TRBJ1-2 and TRBJ2-5.

The time point denotes: newly diagnosed GD, antithyroid drugs for less than 3 months. There was RNA extracted from PBMCs, and the TCR library was made from it. Germline-derived CDR1 and CDR2 are SNHLY and FYNNEI. This CDR3 is 15 amino acids long. Arm-PCR of CDR3 regions with iRepertoire HTBI primers generated TCR beta libraries. TCRdb processed the multiplex PCR reads anew with MiXCR; each CDR3 protein has one entry. The sample lists 400,000 to 550,000 distinct CDR3 sequences; approximately 15% were seen once. These same records also appear under a second study, on T cells in Graves' hyperthyroidism and ophthalmopathy. Per that paper: Primed by the HTBI set, a first-round RT-PCR was run on the TCR CDR3. Using 13 V-J features, a model discriminated ophthalmopathy from stable hyperthyroidism.

This specimen consisted of peripheral blood mononuclear cells (PBMCs), obtained at new diagnosis, from a patient treated with antithyroid drugs. This receptor was taken from a young woman with Graves disease. V gene TRBV2 combines with J gene TRBJ1-3; TRBD1 matches at 7 bases. The CDR3 DNA is TGTGCCAGCATCCAGGGGGGGGCTTATGGAGACACCATATATTTT. This gives the protein CASIQGGAYGDTIYF.